Below are 10 T cell receptor beta chains sequenced from a single sample in a study of blood T cell repertoires in COVID-19. Assay used: immunoSEQ multiplex PCR; TCRdb lists only in-frame clones, some missing. The table lists approximately 250,000 clones, roughly 90% of them singletons. Sequenced input: peripheral blood. These receptors were collected from a woman between 65 and 79 years old with COVID-19, enrolled during active disease.

V is TRBV6-2 or TRBV6-3 and J is TRBJ1-6, with 7 nucleotides matching TRBD1. The junction had 7 bases not matched to a gene; V was cut back by 5 bases and J by 0 bases. CDR1 MNHEY and CDR2 SVGEGT come from the germline V gene. The CDR3 runs to 17 residues. CDR3 in DNA: TGTGCCAGCAGTGACCCGACAGGGAGCTCCTATAATTCACCCCTCCACTTT. Encoded protein: CASSDPTGSSYNSPLHF.

The chain uses TRBV4-1 and TRBJ2-3; TRBD2 aligns across 10 bases. The CDR3 runs 19 residues. Germline V lookup: CDR1 MGHRA, CDR2 YSYEKL. Trimming took 4 bases from V and 0 from J; bases not matched to a gene: 13. The CDR3 region has the DNA TGCGCCAGCAGCCCCCGTACGGCTAGCGGGGGCCTCAGCACAGATACGCAGTATTTT. Residues: CASSPRTASGGLSTDTQYF.

The chain is built from TRBV10-2 and TRBJ1-1, with a tentative D call TRBD1 (5 bases). CDR1 is WSHSY, CDR2 SAAADI, per germline. The CDR3 totals 13 residues. Trimming removed 4 bases at V and 4 bases at J, with 10 bases between. The CDR3 here is CASSAGGGTEAFF. CDR3 bases: TGCGCCAGCAGTGCGGGCGGGGGCACTGAAGCTTTCTTT.

The gene calls are TRBV30 and TRBJ2-3; 8 bases line up with TRBD2. CDR1 GTSNPN and CDR2 SVGIG come from the germline V gene (reference sequence). The CDR3 is made up of 15 amino acids. The V segment lost 4 bases and the J segment 6 bases; nucleotides outside the gene matches: 12. The CDR3 reads CAWTGPGLGSDTQYF. DNA for the CDR3: TGTGCCTGGACGGGCCCGGGACTAGGGTCGGATACGCAGTATTTT.

The rearrangement links TRBV11-2 to TRBJ1-3; D perhaps matches TRBD1 (5 bases). V was trimmed by 2 bases and J by 2 bases, leaving 10 bases between them. Per the germline V gene, CDR1 is SGHAT and CDR2 is FQNNGV. This CDR3 comprises 15 residues. In DNA form, the CDR3 reads TGTGCCAGCAGCTTACAGGGAAGCGCTGGAAACACCATATATTTT. As protein: CASSLQGSAGNTIYF.

The gene calls are TRBV5-6 and TRBJ2-5; weak D call: TRBD2 (6 bases). V lost 4 bases to trimming and J lost 2 bases, with 15 bases between them. The CDR3 sequence is 15 residues long. Looked up from germline, CDR1 is SGHDT and CDR2 is YYEEEE. The chain's CDR3 is CASSTTGDYQETQYF. In DNA, the CDR3 is TGTGCCAGCAGCACGACGGGGGATTATCAAGAGACCCAGTACTTC.

CDR3 coding DNA: TGTGCCAGCAGCGGGAGACTAGCGGGGGGGACTGTACCTGATACGCAGTATTTT. This translates into CASSGRLAGGTVPDTQYF. The V and J genes are TRBV3-1 (or the pseudogene TRBV3-2) and TRBJ2-3, with 14 nucleotides matching TRBD2. V lost 5 bases, J lost 6 bases, and 13 bases stayed unmatched. The length of the CDR3 is 18 residues. In germline, CDR1 is LGHDT, CDR2 YNNKEL (reference sequence).

This clone was seen repeatedly, ten times or more. V usage is TRBV25-1 and J usage is TRBJ1-1; 8 nucleotides match TRBD1. Germline CDR1 and CDR2: MGHDK and SYGVNS. Unmatched junction bases numbered 10, after V lost 6 bases and J lost 4 bases. The CDR3 has 15 amino acids. In DNA form, the CDR3 reads TGTGCCAGCAGATCCGACAGGGGATTGTCCACTGAAGCTTTCTTT. Amino acid sequence: CASRSDRGLSTEAFF.

V is TRBV27 and J is TRBJ1-1; D is possibly TRBD1 (5 bases). Germline V gene lookup returns CDR1 MNHEY and CDR2 SMNVEV (reference sequence). This CDR3 contains 13 residues. Deletions cut 4 bases from V and 4 bases from J, with 10 bases between. For the CDR3, the DNA is TGTGCCAGCAGTTGGCAGGGTGGCACTGAAGCTTTCTTT. Translation: CASSWQGGTEAFF.

V usage is TRBV24-1 and J usage is TRBJ1-2; possible D gene TRBD1, 5 bases. Germline CDR1 reads KGHDR; CDR2 reads SFDVKD. CDR3 length: 16 residues. Trimming took 6 bases from V and 8 from J, leaving 24 bases between them. CDR3 nucleotides: TGTGCCACCAGTCCTCCGCGACAGACTTCCTCGGAGGGCTACACCTTC. Its translation: CATSPPRQTSSEGYTF.